Listed below are T cell receptor beta chains from one sample, sequenced in a study of beta chain features in type 1 diabetes. Some clones are missing from TCRdb's copy, which holds only in-frame ones; the method was immunoSEQ multiplex PCR. The repertoire holds hundreds of thousands of clones, with over 12% as singletons. Sequenced sample: naive CD4+ T cells from blood. The receptors shown here come from a man aged 18 to 29 with type 1 diabetes. CDR3s include the opening cysteine and the closing phenylalanine or tryptophan. D genes are given only for firm matches. Where a row states a size, it is once, few, many or the class of an expanded clone; other rows omit it.

length: 13
J: TRBJ1-1
D: NA
V: TRBV7-2
size: few
CDR3: CASSLRQRTEAFF
DNA: TGTGCCAGCAGCTTACGACAGCGAACTGAAGCTTTCTTT

length: 11
J: TRBJ2-5
D: NA
V: TRBV20-1
size: NA
CDR3: CSAGLEETQYF
DNA: TGCAGTGCTGGGTTAGAGGAGACCCAGTACTTC

length: 14
J: TRBJ1-5
D: NA
V: TRBV7-9
size: NA
CDR3: CASSLEASNQPQHF
DNA: TGTGCCAGCAGCTTAGAGGCCAGCAATCAGCCCCAGCATTTT

length: 18
J: TRBJ1-1
D: TRBD1
V: TRBV15
size: few
CDR3: CATSRAHPDRAGDTEAFF
DNA: TGTGCCACCAGCAGAGCTCACCCGGACAGGGCTGGGGACACTGAAGCTTTCTTT

length: 13
J: TRBJ1-1
D: NA
V: TRBV30
size: few
CDR3: CAWSTGGSTEAFF
DNA: TGTGCCTGGAGTACGGGGGGAAGCACTGAAGCTTTCTTT

length: 14
J: TRBJ1-1
D: NA
V: TRBV5-1
size: NA
CDR3: CASSLDGLNTEAFF
DNA: TGCGCCAGCAGCTTGGATGGATTGAACACTGAAGCTTTCTTT

length: 13
J: TRBJ1-5
D: NA
V: TRBV30
size: few
CDR3: CAWSIYSNQPQHF
DNA: TGTGCCTGGAGTATCTATAGCAATCAGCCCCAGCATTTT

length: 14
J: TRBJ2-7
D: TRBD1
V: TRBV4-1
size: few
CDR3: CASSRDRFSYEQYF
DNA: TGCGCCAGCAGCCGGGACAGGTTCTCCTACGAGCAGTACTTC

length: 14
J: TRBJ1-5
D: NA
V: TRBV30
size: NA
CDR3: CACKGQGPNQPQHF
DNA: TGTGCCTGCAAGGGCCAGGGCCCCAATCAGCCCCAGCATTTT

length: 14
J: TRBJ1-4
D: NA
V: TRBV25-1
size: few
CDR3: CASSERGTNEKLFF
DNA: TGTGCCAGCAGTGAGAGGGGGACTAATGAAAAACTGTTTTTT

length: 13
J: TRBJ1-1
D: NA
V: TRBV7-2
size: NA
CDR3: CASSFRADGGAFF
DNA: TGTGCCAGCAGCTTCCGGGCCGACGGCGGAGCTTTCTTT

length: 15
J: TRBJ1-1
D: NA
V: TRBV14
size: few
CDR3: CASSHQTGFSTEAFF
DNA: TGTGCCAGCAGCCACCAAACAGGGTTTTCCACTGAAGCTTTCTTT

length: 13
J: TRBJ1-5
D: TRBD1
V: TRBV29-1
size: NA
CDR3: CSVGQGGNQPQHF
DNA: TGCAGCGTTGGACAGGGTGGCAATCAGCCCCAGCATTTT

length: 14
J: TRBJ2-5
D: NA
V: TRBV2
size: NA
CDR3: CASSPHREGETQYF
DNA: TGTGCCAGCAGTCCCCACAGGGAAGGGGAGACCCAGTACTTC

length: 15
J: TRBJ2-1
D: TRBD1
V: TRBV15
size: few
CDR3: CATSATGTEGDEQFF
DNA: TGTGCCACCAGCGCTACCGGGACAGAGGGCGATGAGCAGTTCTTC

length: 14
J: TRBJ1-4
D: NA
V: TRBV30
size: NA
CDR3: CAWMLDRRNEKLFF
DNA: TGTGCCTGGATGTTAGACAGGAGAAATGAAAAACTGTTTTTT

length: 13
J: TRBJ1-1
D: NA
V: TRBV18
size: NA
CDR3: CASSPPTGTEAFF
DNA: TGTGCCAGCTCACCCCCCACGGGCACTGAAGCTTTCTTT

length: 14
J: TRBJ1-1
D: NA
V: TRBV29-1
size: few
CDR3: CSVLRGLTLTEAFF
DNA: TGCAGCGTCCTTAGGGGACTAACTCTTACTGAAGCTTTCTTT

length: 16
J: TRBJ2-1
D: TRBD1
V: TRBV6-5
size: NA
CDR3: CASSFTTGDPYNEQFF
DNA: TGTGCCAGCAGTTTCACGACAGGGGACCCTTACAATGAGCAGTTCTTC

length: 14
J: TRBJ1-1
D: NA
V: TRBV7-2
size: NA
CDR3: CASSSRQANTEAFF
DNA: TGTGCCAGCAGCTCCCGACAGGCTAACACTGAAGCTTTCTTT

length: 16
J: TRBJ2-1
D: TRBD2
V: TRBV13
size: NA
CDR3: CASSSQAGGPYNEQFF
DNA: TGTGCCAGCAGCTCTCAGGCGGGGGGGCCCTACAATGAGCAGTTCTTC

length: 11
J: TRBJ2-7
D: NA
V: TRBV20-1
size: few
CDR3: CSARNEYEQYF
DNA: TGCAGTGCTAGAAACGAGTACGAGCAGTACTTC

length: 15
J: TRBJ2-7
D: NA
V: TRBV19
size: NA
CDR3: CASSIHRTASYEQYF
DNA: TGTGCCAGTAGTATCCACCGGACAGCATCCTACGAGCAGTACTTC

length: 17
J: TRBJ2-6
D: TRBD2
V: TRBV7-9
size: few
CDR3: CASSLGGGGRVANVLTF
DNA: TGTGCCAGCAGCTTAGGCGGCGGAGGGAGGGTGGCCAACGTCCTGACTTTC

length: 13
J: TRBJ2-5
D: NA
V: TRBV30
size: NA
CDR3: CAWNQLGQETQYF
DNA: TGTGCCTGGAATCAACTCGGACAAGAGACCCAGTACTTC

length: 12
J: TRBJ2-1
D: TRBD2
V: TRBV7-2
size: few
CDR3: CASSQAGRGQFF
DNA: TGTGCCAGCAGCCAAGCGGGGAGGGGGCAGTTCTTC

length: 14
J: TRBJ1-5
D: NA
V: TRBV13
size: NA
CDR3: CASSRGGRDQPQHF
DNA: TGTGCCAGCAGCCGTGGGGGGCGGGATCAGCCCCAGCATTTT

length: 16
J: TRBJ2-1
D: TRBD1
V: TRBV15
size: few
CDR3: CATSSGLGTGGDEQFF
DNA: TGTGCCACCAGCAGCGGCCTTGGGACAGGGGGCGATGAGCAGTTCTTC

length: 13
J: TRBJ2-2
D: NA
V: TRBV28
size: few
CDR3: CASLKASTGELFF
DNA: TGTGCCAGCCTAAAGGCTAGCACCGGGGAGCTGTTTTTT

length: 13
J: TRBJ1-2
D: TRBD1
V: TRBV7-2
size: few
CDR3: CASSSGQAYGYTF
DNA: TGTGCCAGCAGCTCAGGACAGGCCTATGGCTACACCTTC

length: 15
J: TRBJ2-1
D: TRBD2
V: TRBV11-1
size: few
CDR3: CATVRTSGSYNEQFF
DNA: TGTGCCACCGTACGAACTAGCGGGTCCTACAATGAGCAGTTCTTC

length: 13
J: TRBJ2-5
D: NA
V: TRBV30
size: few
CDR3: CAWSGPGSETQYF
DNA: TGTGCCTGGAGTGGTCCAGGGAGTGAGACCCAGTACTTC

length: 15
J: TRBJ2-5
D: NA
V: TRBV7-2
size: NA
CDR3: CASSSHRRSQETQYF
DNA: TGTGCCAGCAGCTCACACCGGCGGTCCCAAGAGACCCAGTACTTC

length: 19
J: TRBJ2-1
D: TRBD2
V: TRBV7-9
size: few
CDR3: CASTPTGVAGVLREDEQFF
DNA: TGTGCCAGCACTCCTACGGGGGTAGCGGGAGTACTCCGAGAGGATGAGCAGTTCTTC

length: 13
J: TRBJ1-1
D: TRBD1
V: TRBV6-5
size: NA
CDR3: CASSLTGRTEAFF
DNA: TGTGCCAGCAGTCTGACAGGGAGGACTGAAGCTTTCTTT

length: 16
J: TRBJ2-7
D: TRBD1
V: TRBV5-1
size: few
CDR3: CASSLRVTGEPHEQYF
DNA: TGCGCCAGCAGCCTGAGAGTGACAGGGGAACCTCACGAGCAGTACTTC

length: 15
J: TRBJ2-5
D: TRBD2
V: TRBV4-3
size: NA
CDR3: CASSLGGGKSETQYF
DNA: TGCGCCAGCTCCCTGGGCGGGGGGAAAAGTGAGACCCAGTACTTC

length: 15
J: TRBJ1-2
D: NA
V: TRBV9
size: few
CDR3: CASSVAWDPNYGYTF
DNA: TGTGCCAGCAGCGTAGCTTGGGACCCTAACTATGGCTACACCTTC

length: 11
J: TRBJ1-1
D: NA
V: TRBV20-1
size: NA
CDR3: CSARMAREAFF
DNA: TGCAGTGCTAGAATGGCCCGTGAAGCTTTCTTT

length: 15
J: TRBJ2-3
D: NA
V: TRBV27
size: NA
CDR3: CASSLGLPDGLTQYF
DNA: TGTGCCAGCAGCCTAGGCCTGCCGGACGGCCTTACGCAGTATTTT

length: 14
J: TRBJ1-5
D: NA
V: TRBV30
size: NA
CDR3: CAWSVDLGNQPQHF
DNA: TGTGCCTGGAGTGTCGATTTGGGCAATCAGCCCCAGCATTTT

length: 13
J: TRBJ2-1
D: NA
V: TRBV2
size: NA
CDR3: CASSLRDLDEQFF
DNA: TGTGCCAGCAGCCTTAGGGACTTGGATGAGCAGTTCTTC

length: 13
J: TRBJ1-2
D: NA
V: TRBV19
size: NA
CDR3: CASSIRGVEGYTF
DNA: TGTGCCAGTAGTATAAGGGGAGTAGAAGGCTACACCTTC

length: 18
J: TRBJ2-3
D: TRBD2
V: TRBV4-3
size: few
CDR3: CASSQEGGLAGATDTQYF
DNA: TGCGCCAGCAGCCAAGAAGGAGGGCTAGCGGGGGCCACAGATACGCAGTATTTT

length: 13
J: TRBJ2-7
D: NA
V: TRBV13
size: few
CDR3: CASSSQEGSEPFF
DNA: TGTGCCAGCAGCTCCCAAGAGGGCAGCGAACCCTTCTTC

length: 16
J: TRBJ2-1
D: TRBD2
V: TRBV15
size: NA
CDR3: CATSGEPGLAPNEQFF
DNA: TGTGCCACCAGCGGAGAGCCGGGACTAGCACCTAATGAGCAGTTCTTC

length: 14
J: TRBJ2-5
D: NA
V: TRBV14
size: few
CDR3: CASSQSRWGETQYF
DNA: TGTGCCAGCAGCCAATCCCGATGGGGGGAGACCCAGTACTTC

length: 15
J: TRBJ1-1
D: NA
V: TRBV5-1
size: NA
CDR3: CASSLEPSGSTEAFF
DNA: TGCGCCAGCAGCTTGGAACCGAGCGGTAGCACTGAAGCTTTCTTT

length: 16
J: TRBJ2-3
D: TRBD1
V: TRBV7-9
size: few
CDR3: CASSLAPDRNTDTQYF
DNA: TGTGCCAGCAGCTTAGCGCCGGACAGGAACACAGATACGCAGTATTTT

length: 12
J: TRBJ1-1
D: NA
V: TRBV28
size: many
CDR3: CASSPPGREAFF
DNA: TGTGCCAGCAGTCCACCGGGACGAGAAGCTTTCTTT

length: 14
J: TRBJ1-2
D: NA
V: TRBV27
size: few
CDR3: CASSLSGGLDGYTF
DNA: TGTGCCAGCAGTTTATCGGGGGGGCTGGATGGCTACACCTTC

length: 14
J: TRBJ2-5
D: TRBD1
V: TRBV7-9
size: NA
CDR3: CASRVQGAVETQYF
DNA: TGTGCCAGCAGAGTACAGGGGGCTGTGGAGACCCAGTACTTC

length: 15
J: TRBJ2-1
D: NA
V: TRBV11-3
size: NA
CDR3: CASSLDYLSYNEQFF
DNA: TGTGCCAGCAGCTTGGACTACCTCTCCTACAATGAGCAGTTCTTC

length: 14
J: TRBJ2-7
D: NA
V: TRBV12-5
size: few
CDR3: CASARTGGPYEQYF
DNA: TGTGCTAGTGCCCGCACTGGGGGACCCTACGAGCAGTACTTC

length: 16
J: TRBJ2-1
D: TRBD2
V: TRBV5-4
size: NA
CDR3: CASSLLRGLAYNEQFF
DNA: TGTGCCAGCAGCTTGCTCCGCGGACTAGCATACAATGAGCAGTTCTTC

length: 13
J: TRBJ1-2
D: NA
V: TRBV18
size: few
CDR3: CASSPSDGYGYTF
DNA: TGTGCCAGCTCTCCATCGGACGGCTATGGCTACACCTTC

length: 15
J: TRBJ1-5
D: TRBD1
V: TRBV18
size: NA
CDR3: CASSAQTGSNQPQHF
DNA: TGTGCCAGCTCAGCCCAGACAGGGAGCAATCAGCCCCAGCATTTT

length: 11
J: TRBJ1-2
D: NA
V: TRBV28
size: NA
CDR3: CASNGGYGYTF
DNA: TGTGCCAGCAATGGGGGTTATGGCTACACCTTC

length: 15
J: TRBJ1-5
D: NA
V: TRBV10-3
size: NA
CDR3: CAISESGTASGPQHF
DNA: TGTGCCATCAGTGAGTCAGGCACAGCCTCTGGGCCCCAGCATTTT

length: 16
J: TRBJ2-1
D: NA
V: TRBV29-1
size: few
CDR3: CSAARGGRDSYNEQFF
DNA: TGCAGCGCCGCCCGAGGGGGTAGGGACTCCTACAATGAGCAGTTCTTC